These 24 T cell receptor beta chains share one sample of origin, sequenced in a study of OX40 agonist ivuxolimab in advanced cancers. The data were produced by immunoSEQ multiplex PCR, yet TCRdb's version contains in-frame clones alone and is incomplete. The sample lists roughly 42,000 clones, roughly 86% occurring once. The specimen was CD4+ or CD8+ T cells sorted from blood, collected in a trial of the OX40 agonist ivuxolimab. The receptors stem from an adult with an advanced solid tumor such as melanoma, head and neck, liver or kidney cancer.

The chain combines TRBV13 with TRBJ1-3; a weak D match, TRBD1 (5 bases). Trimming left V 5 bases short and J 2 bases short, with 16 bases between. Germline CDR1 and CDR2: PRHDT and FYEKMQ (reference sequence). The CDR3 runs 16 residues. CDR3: CASSGDRDLAGNTIYF. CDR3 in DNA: TGTGCCAGCAGCGGAGACCGGGACCTAGCTGGAAACACCATATATTTT. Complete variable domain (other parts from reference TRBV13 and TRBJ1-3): AAGVIQSPRHLIKEKRETATLKCYPIPRHDTVYWYQQGPGQDPQFLISFYEKMQSDKGSIPDRFSAQQFSDYHSELNMSSLELGDSALYFCASSGDRDLAGNTIYFGEGSWLTVV.

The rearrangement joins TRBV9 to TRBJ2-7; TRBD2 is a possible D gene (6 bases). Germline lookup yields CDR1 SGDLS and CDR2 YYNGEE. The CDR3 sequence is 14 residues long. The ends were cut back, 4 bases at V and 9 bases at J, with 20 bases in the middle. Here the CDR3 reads CASSPSRDSTLQYF. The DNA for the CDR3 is TGTGCCAGCAGCCCCTCCCGGGACTCCACGTTGCAGTACTTC.

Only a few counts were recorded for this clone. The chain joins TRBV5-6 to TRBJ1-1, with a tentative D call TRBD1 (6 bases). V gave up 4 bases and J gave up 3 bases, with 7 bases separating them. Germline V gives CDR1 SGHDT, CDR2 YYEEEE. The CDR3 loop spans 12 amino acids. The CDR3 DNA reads TGTGCCAGCAGCGCAGGGGACACTGAAGCTTTCTTT. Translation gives CASSAGDTEAFF.

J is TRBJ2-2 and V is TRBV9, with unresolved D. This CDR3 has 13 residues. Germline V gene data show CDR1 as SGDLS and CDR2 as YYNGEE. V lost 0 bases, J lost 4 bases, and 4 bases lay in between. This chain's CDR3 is CASSVVVTGELFF. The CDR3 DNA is TGTGCCAGCAGCGTAGTTGTCACCGGGGAGCTGTTTTTT.

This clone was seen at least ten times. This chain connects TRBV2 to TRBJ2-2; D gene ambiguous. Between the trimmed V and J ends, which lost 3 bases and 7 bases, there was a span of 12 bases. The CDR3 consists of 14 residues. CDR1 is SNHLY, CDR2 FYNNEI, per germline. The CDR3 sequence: CASSDAAWVGELFF. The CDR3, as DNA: TGTGCCAGCAGTGATGCGGCATGGGTCGGGGAGCTGTTTTTT.

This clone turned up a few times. The CDR3 nucleotides are TGTGCCAGCTCACCCGGGACAGGGGACTACGAGCAGTACGTC. This sequence encodes CASSPGTGDYEQYV. The chain carries TRBV18 and TRBJ2-7; the match to TRBD1 covers 10 bases. Trimming at V came to 3 bases and at J to 3 bases, leaving 2 bases not matched to a gene. The CDR3 runs to 14 residues. The germline V gene has CDR1 KGHSH and CDR2 LQKENI.

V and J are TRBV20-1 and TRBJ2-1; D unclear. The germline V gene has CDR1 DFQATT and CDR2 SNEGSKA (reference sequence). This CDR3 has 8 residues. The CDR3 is CSLSEQFF. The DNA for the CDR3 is TGCAGCCTATCTGAGCAGTTCTTC.

Written as DNA, the CDR3 is TGTGCCAGCAGCTTAGAACTAGCCCCAAACATTCAGTACTTC. It specifies CASSLELAPNIQYF. The J gene is TRBJ2-4, the V gene TRBV7-2, with D tentatively TRBD2 (6 bases). The CDR3 has 14 amino acids. V lost 1 base to trimming and J lost 6 bases, with 10 bases between them. Germline values: CDR1 SGHTA, CDR2 FQGNSA.

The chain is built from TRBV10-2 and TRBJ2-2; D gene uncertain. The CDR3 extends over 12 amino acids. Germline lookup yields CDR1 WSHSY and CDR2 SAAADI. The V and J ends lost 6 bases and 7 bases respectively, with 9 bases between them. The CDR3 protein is CASSSSSGELFF. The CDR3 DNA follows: TGCGCCAGCAGCTCTTCTAGCGGGGAGCTGTTTTTT.

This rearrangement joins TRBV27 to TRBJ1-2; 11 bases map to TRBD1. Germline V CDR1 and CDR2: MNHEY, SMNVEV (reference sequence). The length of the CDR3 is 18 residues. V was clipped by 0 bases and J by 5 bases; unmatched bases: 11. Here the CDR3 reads CASSLSKDRGRTLYGYTF. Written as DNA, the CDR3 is TGTGCCAGCAGTTTATCGAAGGACAGGGGGCGCACTTTGTATGGCTACACCTTC.

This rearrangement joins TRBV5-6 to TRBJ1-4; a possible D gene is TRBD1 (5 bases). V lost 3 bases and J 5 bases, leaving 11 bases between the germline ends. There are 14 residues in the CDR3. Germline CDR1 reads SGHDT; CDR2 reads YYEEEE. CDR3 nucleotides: TGTGCCAGCAGCTCGGGACGGTCGAATGAAAAACTGTTTTTT. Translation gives CASSSGRSNEKLFF.

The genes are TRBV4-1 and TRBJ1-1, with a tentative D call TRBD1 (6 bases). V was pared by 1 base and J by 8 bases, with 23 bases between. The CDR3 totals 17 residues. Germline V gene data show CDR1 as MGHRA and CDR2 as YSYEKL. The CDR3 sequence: CASSQVQGGGAKVEAFF. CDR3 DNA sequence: TGCGCCAGCAGCCAAGTTCAAGGGGGGGGCGCAAAGGTGGAAGCTTTCTTT.

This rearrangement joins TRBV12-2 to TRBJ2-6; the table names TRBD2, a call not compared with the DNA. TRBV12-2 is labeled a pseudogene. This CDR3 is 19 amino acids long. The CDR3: CASRLALFCGSSGANVLTF. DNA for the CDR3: TGTGCAAGTCGCTTAGCTCTTTTTTGCGGCAGCTCTGGGGCCAACGTCCTGACTTTC.

The CDR3 DNA reads TGTGCCAGCAGCCTCGGGACAGCGGAGCTGTTTTTT. This translates into CASSLGTAELFF. V and J are TRBV4-2 and TRBJ2-2; the match to TRBD1 covers 7 bases. This CDR3 has 12 residues. CDR1 and CDR2 from the germline V gene are LGHNA and YNFKEQ. The V and J ends lost 4 bases and 10 bases, in that order; junction bases with no gene match: 3.

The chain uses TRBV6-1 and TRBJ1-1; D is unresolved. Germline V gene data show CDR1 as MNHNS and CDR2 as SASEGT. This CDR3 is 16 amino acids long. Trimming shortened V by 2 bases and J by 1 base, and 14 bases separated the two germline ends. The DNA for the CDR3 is TGTGCCAGCAGTGAATCGGAGGGAACAGCGAACACTGAAGCTTTCTTT. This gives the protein CASSESEGTANTEAFF.

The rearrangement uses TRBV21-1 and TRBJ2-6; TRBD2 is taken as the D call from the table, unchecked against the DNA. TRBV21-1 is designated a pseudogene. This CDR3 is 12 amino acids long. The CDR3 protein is CASSKLEIVLTF. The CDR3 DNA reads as TGTGCCAGCAGCAAATTGGAGATTGTCCTGACTTTC.

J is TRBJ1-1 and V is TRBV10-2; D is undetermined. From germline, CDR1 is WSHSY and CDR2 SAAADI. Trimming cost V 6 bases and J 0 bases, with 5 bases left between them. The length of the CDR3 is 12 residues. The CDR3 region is CASRGLNTEAFF. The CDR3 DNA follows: TGCGCCAGCAGGGGTTTGAACACTGAAGCTTTCTTT.

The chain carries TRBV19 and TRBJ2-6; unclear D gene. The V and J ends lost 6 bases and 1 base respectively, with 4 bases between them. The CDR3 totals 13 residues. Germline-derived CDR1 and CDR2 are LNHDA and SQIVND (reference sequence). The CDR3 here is CASRGSGANVLTF. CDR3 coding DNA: TGTGCCAGTAGAGGGTCTGGGGCCAACGTCCTGACTTTC.

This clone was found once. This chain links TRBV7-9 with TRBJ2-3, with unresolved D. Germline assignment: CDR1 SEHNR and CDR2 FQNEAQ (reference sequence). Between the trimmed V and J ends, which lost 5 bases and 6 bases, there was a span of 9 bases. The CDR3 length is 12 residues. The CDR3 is CASSILGDTQYF. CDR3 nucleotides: TGTGCCAGCAGCATTCTGGGGGATACGCAGTATTTT. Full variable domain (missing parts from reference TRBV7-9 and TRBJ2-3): DTGVSQNPRHKITKRGQNVTFRCDPISEHNRLYWYRQTLGQGPEFLTYFQNEAQLEKSRLLSDRFSAERPKGSFSTLEIQRTEQGDSAMYLCASSILGDTQYFGPGTRLTVL.

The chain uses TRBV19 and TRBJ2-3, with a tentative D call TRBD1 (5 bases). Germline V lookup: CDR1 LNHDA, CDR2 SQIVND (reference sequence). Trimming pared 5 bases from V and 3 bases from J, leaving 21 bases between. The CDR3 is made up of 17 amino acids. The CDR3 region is CASSLYFPGKGTDTQYF. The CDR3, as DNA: TGTGCCAGTAGTCTCTACTTCCCAGGGAAGGGGACAGATACGCAGTATTTT. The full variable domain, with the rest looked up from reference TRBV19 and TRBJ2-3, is DGGITQSPKYLFRKEGQNVTLSCEQNLNHDAMYWYRQDPGQGLRLIYYSQIVNDFQKGDIAEGYSVSREKKESFPLTVTSAQKNPTAFYLCASSLYFPGKGTDTQYFGPGTRLTVL.

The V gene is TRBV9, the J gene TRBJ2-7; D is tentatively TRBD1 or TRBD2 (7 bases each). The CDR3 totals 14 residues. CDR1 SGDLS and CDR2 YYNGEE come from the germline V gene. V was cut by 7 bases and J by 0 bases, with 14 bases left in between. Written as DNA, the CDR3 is TGTGCCAGCTCCGCGGGGGACAGCTCCTACGAGCAGTACTTC. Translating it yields CASSAGDSSYEQYF. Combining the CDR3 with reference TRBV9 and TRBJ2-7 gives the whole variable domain DSGVTQTPKHLITATGQRVTLRCSPRSGDLSVYWYQQSLDQGLQFLIQYYNGEERAKGNILERFSAQQFPDLHSELNLSSLELGDSALYFCASSAGDSSYEQYFGPGTRLTVT.

The CDR3 reads CASGTWDGELFF. The CDR3 nucleotides read TGTGCTAGTGGGACCTGGGACGGGGAGCTGTTTTTT. The chain links TRBV12-5 to TRBJ2-2; D gene uncertain. Between the trimmed V and J ends, which lost 6 bases and 7 bases, there was a span of 9 bases. The germline V gene encodes CDR1 LGHNT and CDR2 FRNRAP. This CDR3 contains 12 residues. The full variable domain, its missing parts supplied by reference TRBV12-5 and TRBJ2-2, is DARVTQTPRHKVTEMGQEVTMRCQPILGHNTVFWYRQTMMQGLELLAYFRNRAPLDDSGMPKDRFSAEMPDATLATLKIQPSEPRDSAVYFCASGTWDGELFFGEGSRLTVL.

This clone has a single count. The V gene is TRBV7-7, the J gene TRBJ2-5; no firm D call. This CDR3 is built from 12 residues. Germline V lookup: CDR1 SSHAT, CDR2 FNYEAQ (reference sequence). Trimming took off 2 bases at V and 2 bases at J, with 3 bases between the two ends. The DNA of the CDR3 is TGTGCCAGCAGCTTACCTCAAGAGACCCAGTACTTC. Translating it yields CASSLPQETQYF.

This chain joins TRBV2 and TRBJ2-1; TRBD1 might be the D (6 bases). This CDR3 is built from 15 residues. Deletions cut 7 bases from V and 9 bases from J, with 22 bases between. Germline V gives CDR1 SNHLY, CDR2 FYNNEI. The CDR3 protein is CASIPLGAAGGEQFF. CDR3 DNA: TGTGCCAGCATTCCCCTGGGGGCCGCCGGTGGTGAGCAGTTCTTC.